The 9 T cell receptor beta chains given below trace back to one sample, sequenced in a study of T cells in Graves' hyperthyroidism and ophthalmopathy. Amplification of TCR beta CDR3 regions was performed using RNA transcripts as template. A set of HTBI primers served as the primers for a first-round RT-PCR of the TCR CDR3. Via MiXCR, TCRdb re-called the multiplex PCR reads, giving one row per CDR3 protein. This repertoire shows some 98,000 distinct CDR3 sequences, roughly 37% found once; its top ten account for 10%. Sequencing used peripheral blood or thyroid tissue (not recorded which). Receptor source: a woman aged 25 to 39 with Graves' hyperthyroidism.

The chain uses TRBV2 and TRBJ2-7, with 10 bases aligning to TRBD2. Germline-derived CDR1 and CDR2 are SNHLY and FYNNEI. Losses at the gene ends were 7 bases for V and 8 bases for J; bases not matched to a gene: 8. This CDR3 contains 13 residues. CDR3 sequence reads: CASTLAGASKQYF. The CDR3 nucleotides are TGTGCCAGCACCCTAGCGGGAGCCTCCAAGCAGTACTTC.

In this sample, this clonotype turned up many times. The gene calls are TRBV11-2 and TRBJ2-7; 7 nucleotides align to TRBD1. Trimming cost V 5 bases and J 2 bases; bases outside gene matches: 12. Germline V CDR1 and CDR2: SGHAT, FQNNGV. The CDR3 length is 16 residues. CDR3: CASSQWVGDRPYEQYF. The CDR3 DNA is TGTGCCAGCAGCCAATGGGTGGGGGACAGACCCTACGAGCAGTACTTC.

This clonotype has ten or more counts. The CDR3 sequence: CASSPGTVGTGELFF. Here the CDR3 DNA reads TGTGCCAGCAGCCCCGGGACCGTTGGCACCGGGGAGCTGTTTTTT. The chain links TRBV7-3 to TRBJ2-2; D tentatively reads TRBD1 or TRBD2 (5 bases each). CDR3 length: 15 residues. V lost 5 bases to trimming and J lost 4 bases, with 14 bases between them. The V gene's germline CDR1 is SGHTA and CDR2 FQGTGA.

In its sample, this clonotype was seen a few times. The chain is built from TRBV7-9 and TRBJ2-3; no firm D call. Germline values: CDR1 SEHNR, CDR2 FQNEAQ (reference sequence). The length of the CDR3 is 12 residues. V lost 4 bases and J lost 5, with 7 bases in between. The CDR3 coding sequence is TGTGCCAGCAGCTCTCAAAAAGATACGCAGTATTTT. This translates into CASSSQKDTQYF.

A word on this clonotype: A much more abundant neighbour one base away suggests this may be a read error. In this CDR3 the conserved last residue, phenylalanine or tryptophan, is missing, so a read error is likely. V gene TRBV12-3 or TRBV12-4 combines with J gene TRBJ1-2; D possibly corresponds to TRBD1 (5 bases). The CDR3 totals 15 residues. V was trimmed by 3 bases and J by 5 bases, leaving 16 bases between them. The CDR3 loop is CASSLAPGPNYGYTS. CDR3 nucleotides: TGTGCCAGCAGTTTGGCCCCGGGACCGAATTATGGCTACACCTCC.

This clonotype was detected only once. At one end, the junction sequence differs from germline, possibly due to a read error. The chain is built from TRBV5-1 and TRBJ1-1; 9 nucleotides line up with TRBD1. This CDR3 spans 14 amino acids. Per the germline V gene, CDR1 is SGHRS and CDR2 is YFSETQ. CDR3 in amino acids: CASSPGTGNTEALF. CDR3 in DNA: TGCGCCAGCAGCCCTGGGACAGGGAACACTGAAGCTCTCTTC.

Here the CDR3 DNA reads TGCAGTGCCTCACAACCAGGGGGCGCAGGCGAGACCCAGTACTTC. Translating gives CSASQPGGAGETQYF. The chain joins TRBV20-1 to TRBJ2-5; TRBD1 aligns across 8 bases. CDR1 is DFQATT and CDR2 is SNEGSKA in the germline V gene (reference sequence). Trimming at V came to 6 bases and at J to 5 bases, leaving 14 bases not matched to a gene. This CDR3 is built from 15 residues.

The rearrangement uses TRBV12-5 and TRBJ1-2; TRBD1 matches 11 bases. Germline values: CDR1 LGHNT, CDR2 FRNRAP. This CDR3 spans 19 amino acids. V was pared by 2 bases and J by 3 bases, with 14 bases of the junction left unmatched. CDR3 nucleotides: TGTGCTAGTGGTTTGTCCGGGACAGGGGGAGTCATTTGGTACTATGGCTACACCTTC. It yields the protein CASGLSGTGGVIWYYGYTF.

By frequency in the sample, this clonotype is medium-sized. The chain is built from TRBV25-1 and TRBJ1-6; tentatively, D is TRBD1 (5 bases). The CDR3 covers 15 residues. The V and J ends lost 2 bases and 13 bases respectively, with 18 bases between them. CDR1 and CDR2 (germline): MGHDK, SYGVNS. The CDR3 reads CASSEQGSAILPLHF. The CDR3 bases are TGTGCCAGCAGTGAACAGGGCAGTGCAATTCTTCCCCTCCACTTT.